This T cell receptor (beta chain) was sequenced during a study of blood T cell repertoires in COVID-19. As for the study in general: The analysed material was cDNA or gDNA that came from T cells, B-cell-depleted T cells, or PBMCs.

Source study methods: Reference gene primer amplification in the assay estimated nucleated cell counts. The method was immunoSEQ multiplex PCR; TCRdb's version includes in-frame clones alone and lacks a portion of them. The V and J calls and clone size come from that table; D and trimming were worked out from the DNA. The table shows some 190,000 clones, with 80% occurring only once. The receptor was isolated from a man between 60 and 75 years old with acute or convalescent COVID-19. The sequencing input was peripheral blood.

DNA of the CDR3: TGTGCCAGCAGCCGAAATAGACAGGGGCGAGGCAATCAGCCCCAGCATTTT. Translated, it gives CASSRNRQGRGNQPQHF. The J gene is TRBJ1-5, the V gene TRBV21-1; the table's D gene call, TRBD1, was not cross checked with the DNA. TRBV21-1 is given as a pseudogene. The CDR3 has 17 residues.